The rows below give T cell receptor beta chains drawn from one sample of a study of T cell clonotyping in hematopoietic cell transplantation. Sequenced by immunoSEQ multiplex PCR; TCRdb stores in-frame clones only, minus some. The data contain roughly 80,000 clones, about 96% of them seen just once; the ten biggest clones take up approximately 1.8%. The material sequenced was peripheral blood mononuclear cells, taken before stem cell transplant. The receptors were gathered from a woman aged 50 to 65 with acute myeloid leukemia. Some clones in this sample may be carry-over from other donors' samples. The CDR3 runs from the conserved cysteine through the conserved F or W. The D gene is left open where the match is weak. Clone size is stated in some rows and not others, as once, few, many or a class when expanded.

TRBV7-6	NA	NA	TRBJ1-4	CASSPTGRNEKLFF	TGTGCCAGCAGCCCTACGGGCCGGAATGAAAAACTGTTTTTT
TRBV27	NA	TRBD1	TRBJ1-5	CASSMPQGPFEPQHF	TGTGCCAGCAGTATGCCACAGGGGCCCTTCGAACCCCAGCATTTT
TRBV4-2	NA	TRBD2	TRBJ2-3	CASSHRLAGGSGDTQYF	TGTGCCAGCAGCCACCGACTAGCGGGGGGGTCAGGGGATACGCAGTATTTT
TRBV7-8	NA	NA	TRBJ1-5	CASSNGGMDRLQPQHF	TGTGCCAGCAGTAACGGGGGGATGGACAGACTACAGCCCCAGCATTTT
TRBV7-8	once	NA	TRBJ1-3	CASSSRAFSGNTIYF	TGTGCCAGCAGCTCCCGAGCTTTCTCTGGAAACACCATATATTTT
TRBV7-9	NA	NA	TRBJ2-1	CASSLVSSQNEQFF	TGTGCCAGCAGCTTAGTGTCTAGCCAAAATGAGCAGTTCTTC
TRBV6-5	NA	TRBD1	TRBJ1-2	CVSGGQGLEGYTF	TGTGTTTCAGGGGGACAGGGGTTGGAAGGCTACACCTTC
TRBV29-1	NA	NA	TRBJ1-5	CSVEDSYRNQPQHF	TGCAGCGTTGAAGATTCGTACAGGAATCAGCCCCAGCATTTT
TRBV28	NA	NA	TRBJ2-2	CASSRPGWENTGELFF	TGTGCCAGCAGTCGCCCCGGATGGGAGAACACCGGGGAGCTGTTTTTT
TRBV5-6	NA	NA	TRBJ2-1	CASSLGASSYNEQFF	TGTGCCAGCAGCTTGGGAGCGAGCTCCTACAATGAGCAGTTCTTC
TRBV27	NA	TRBD1	TRBJ2-3	CASRRQGSFTDTQYF	TGTGCCAGCAGGCGACAGGGGAGTTTCACAGATACGCAGTATTTT
TRBV6-5	NA	NA	TRBJ2-3	CASTTSRATDTQYF	TGTGCCAGCACTACCAGCAGGGCCACAGATACGCAGTATTTT
TRBV10-1	NA	NA	TRBJ2-5	CASSESGGETQYF	TGCGCCAGCAGTGAGAGTGGCGGAGAGACCCAGTACTTC
TRBV7-3	NA	NA	TRBJ2-5	CASSLTDSSQETQYF	TGTGCCAGCAGCTTAACGGACTCTTCTCAAGAGACCCAGTACTTC
TRBV9	once	TRBD1	TRBJ1-4	CASSVLGQGFEKLFF	TGTGCCAGCAGCGTACTCGGACAGGGCTTTGAAAAACTGTTTTTT
TRBV5-8	NA	TRBD1	TRBJ1-4	CASSHRDSPNEKLFF	TGTGCCAGCAGCCACCGGGACAGCCCGAATGAAAAACTGTTTTTT
TRBV27	NA	NA	TRBJ1-1	CASSPRHGRNTEAFF	TGTGCCAGCAGTCCTAGACACGGGAGGAACACTGAAGCTTTCTTT
TRBV2	few	TRBD2	TRBJ2-5	CASSDPGGRETQYF	TGTGCCAGCAGTGATCCGGGGGGGCGAGAGACCCAGTACTTC
TRBV19	once	NA	TRBJ1-6	CASRPGTDGYYNSPLHF	TGTGCCAGTCGCCCCGGGACGGACGGATACTATAATTCACCCCTCCACTTT
TRBV2	once	TRBD1	TRBJ2-6	CASRTSRQGGTDFSGANVLTF	TGTGCCAGTCGAACCTCCCGACAAGGTGGGACAGATTTCTCTGGGGCCAACGTCCTGACTTTC
TRBV7-2	NA	NA	TRBJ1-1	CASSLALGTGEAFF	TGTGCCAGCAGCTTAGCGCTCGGTACAGGTGAAGCTTTCTTT
TRBV4-1	NA	TRBD1	TRBJ1-2	CASSQEGTGYYGYTF	TGCGCCAGCAGCCAAGAAGGGACAGGATATTATGGCTACACCTTC
TRBV28	NA	NA	TRBJ2-7	CASRDQGLYEQYF	TGTGCCAGCAGAGACCAGGGGCTCTACGAGCAGTACTTC
TRBV7-6	NA	NA	TRBJ1-3	CASRRDPGNTIYF	TGTGCCAGCCGAAGAGACCCTGGAAACACCATATATTTT
TRBV11-3	NA	TRBD2	TRBJ2-2	CASSASGRRAGELFF	TGTGCCAGCAGCGCTAGCGGGAGGAGGGCCGGGGAGCTGTTTTTT
TRBV5-4	NA	NA	TRBJ2-7	CASSPGTGEQYF	TGTGCCAGCAGCCCCGGTACGGGCGAGCAGTACTTC
TRBV6-6	once	NA	TRBJ1-2	CASSYSWGDVDGYTF	TGTGCCAGCAGTTACTCATGGGGCGACGTGGATGGCTACACCTTC
TRBV5-1	NA	NA	TRBJ1-2	CASSLVVAGYGYTF	TGCGCCAGCAGCTTGGTTGTAGCGGGCTATGGCTACACCTTC
TRBV7-3	NA	TRBD1	TRBJ1-1	CASSRQGQNTEAFF	TGTGCCAGCAGCAGACAGGGCCAGAACACTGAAGCTTTCTTT
TRBV5-1	NA	NA	TRBJ1-3	CASSLAGVSSGNTIYF	TGCGCCAGCAGCTTGGCCGGCGTTAGCTCTGGAAACACCATATATTTT
TRBV30	NA	NA	TRBJ2-3	CAWSVLSRKADTQYF	TGTGCCTGGAGTGTACTTTCGCGGAAGGCAGATACGCAGTATTTT
TRBV28	NA	TRBD1	TRBJ1-2	CASSGLDRPSIGYTF	TGTGCCAGCAGCGGTTTGGACAGGCCGTCAATTGGCTACACCTTC
TRBV6-5	NA	NA	TRBJ1-2	CASSPSWTYDYGYTF	TGTGCCAGCAGCCCCAGTTGGACGTACGACTATGGCTACACCTTC
TRBV10-1	NA	NA	TRBJ1-1	CASSESIKRHRREAFF	TGCGCCAGCAGTGAGTCGATCAAGAGACACCGTAGAGAAGCTTTCTTT
TRBV5-6	NA	NA	TRBJ1-3	CASSLLAGSGNTIYF	TGTGCCAGCAGCTTGCTCGCAGGCTCTGGAAACACCATATATTTT
TRBV6-4	NA	NA	TRBJ2-3	CASSDSGATDTQYF	TGTGCCAGCAGTGACTCGGGCGCCACAGATACGCAGTATTTT
TRBV5-6	once	NA	TRBJ1-2	CASSTQSWESGYTF	TGTGCCAGCAGCACCCAGAGTTGGGAATCTGGCTACACCTTC
TRBV28	NA	NA	TRBJ2-7	CASGASTYEQYF	TGTGCCAGCGGGGCCAGTACCTACGAGCAGTACTTC
TRBV15	NA	NA	TRBJ2-5	CATSRPTRKETQYF	TGTGCCACCAGCAGACCAACTCGGAAAGAGACCCAGTACTTC
TRBV6-1	NA	NA	TRBJ1-5	CASRQTGDQPQHF	TGTGCCAGCAGGCAAACGGGGGATCAGCCCCAGCATTTT